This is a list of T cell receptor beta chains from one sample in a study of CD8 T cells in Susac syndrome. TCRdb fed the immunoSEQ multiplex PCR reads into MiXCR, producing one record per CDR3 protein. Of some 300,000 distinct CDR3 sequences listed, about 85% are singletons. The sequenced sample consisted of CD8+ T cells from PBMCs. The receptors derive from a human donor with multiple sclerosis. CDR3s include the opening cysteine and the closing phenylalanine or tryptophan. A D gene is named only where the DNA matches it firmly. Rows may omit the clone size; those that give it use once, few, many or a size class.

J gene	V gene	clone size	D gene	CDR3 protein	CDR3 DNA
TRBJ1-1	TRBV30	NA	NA	CAWAPRSNTEAFF	TGTGCCTGGGCTCCGAGGTCGAACACTGAAGCTTTCTTT
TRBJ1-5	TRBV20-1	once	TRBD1	CSARDFTGGNQPQHF	TGCAGTGCTAGAGATTTTACAGGGGGCAATCAGCCCCAGCATTTT
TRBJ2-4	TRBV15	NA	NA	CATSIRQSIAKNIQYF	TGTGCCACCAGCATCAGACAGAGTATAGCCAAAAACATTCAGTACTTC
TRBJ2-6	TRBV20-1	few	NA	CSALDNGESGANVLTF	TGCAGTGCACTAGACAATGGTGAATCTGGGGCCAACGTCCTGACTTTC
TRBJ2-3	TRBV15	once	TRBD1	CATSGTGVPDTQYF	TGTGCCACCTCCGGGACAGGGGTCCCAGATACGCAGTATTTT
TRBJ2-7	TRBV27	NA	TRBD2	CASSLSPGTSGYEQYF	TGTGCCAGCAGTTTAAGTCCCGGGACTAGCGGGTACGAGCAGTACTTC
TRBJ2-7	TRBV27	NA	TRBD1	CASSPRTGPKIYEQYF	TGTGCCAGCAGTCCTAGGACAGGGCCGAAGATCTACGAGCAGTACTTC
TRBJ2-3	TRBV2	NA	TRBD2	CASSHSGVEDTQYF	TGTGCCAGCAGTCACAGCGGGGTAGAGGATACGCAGTATTTT
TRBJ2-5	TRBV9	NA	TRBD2	CASSALAGEETQYF	TGTGCCAGCAGCGCGTTAGCGGGAGAAGAGACCCAGTACTTC
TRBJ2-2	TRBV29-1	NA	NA	CSVVVANTGELFF	TGCAGCGTTGTTGTAGCGAACACCGGGGAGCTGTTTTTT
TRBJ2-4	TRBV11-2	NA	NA	CASSHRQWLGLAKNIQYF	TGTGCCAGCAGCCATCGACAGTGGTTGGGACTTGCCAAAAACATTCAGTACTTC
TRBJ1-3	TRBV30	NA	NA	CAWSVRDGLLRNTIYF	TGTGCCTGGAGTGTACGTGACGGCCTTCTAAGAAACACCATATATTTT
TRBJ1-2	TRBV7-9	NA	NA	CASSLVRANYGYTF	TGTGCCAGCAGCTTAGTCAGGGCGAACTATGGCTACACCTTC
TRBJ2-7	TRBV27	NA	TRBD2	CASSSLTSASYEQYF	TGTGCCAGCAGTTCGCTGACTAGCGCTTCCTACGAGCAGTACTTC
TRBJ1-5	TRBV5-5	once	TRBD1	CASSLVRGGRPQHF	TGTGCCAGCAGCTTGGTCAGGGGGGGAAGGCCCCAGCATTTT
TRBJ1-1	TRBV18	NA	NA	CASSPPGANTEAFF	TGTGCCAGCTCACCACCAGGGGCGAACACTGAAGCTTTCTTT
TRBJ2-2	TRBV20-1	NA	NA	CSARTDSYSGELFF	TGCAGTGCTAGAACCGACAGTTACAGTGGGGAGCTGTTTTTT
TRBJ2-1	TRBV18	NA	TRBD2	CASSPGGRAENEQFF	TGTGCCAGCTCACCAGGCGGGAGGGCCGAGAATGAGCAGTTCTTC
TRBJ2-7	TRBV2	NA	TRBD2	CASRGLAEPYEQYF	TGTGCCAGCAGAGGGCTAGCGGAACCCTACGAGCAGTACTTC
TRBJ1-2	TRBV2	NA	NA	CASSAQSPRGGYGYTF	TGTGCCAGCAGCGCACAAAGCCCCAGGGGCGGCTATGGCTACACCTTC
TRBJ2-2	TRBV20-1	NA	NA	CSARDRGTGELFF	TGCAGTGCTAGAGATCGAGGCACCGGGGAGCTGTTTTTT
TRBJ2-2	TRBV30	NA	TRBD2	CAWNLLAGGYTGELFF	TGTGCCTGGAACCTTTTAGCGGGAGGGTACACCGGGGAGCTGTTTTTT
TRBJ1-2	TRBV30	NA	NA	CAWNGYTF	TGTGCCTGGAACGGCTACACCTTC
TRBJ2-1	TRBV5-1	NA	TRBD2	CASSSPREGRDEQFF	TGCGCCAGCAGCTCGCCGCGGGAGGGCCGCGATGAGCAGTTCTTC
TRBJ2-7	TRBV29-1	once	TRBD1	CSVGDRSYEQYF	TGCAGCGTGGGGGACAGGTCCTACGAGCAGTACTTC
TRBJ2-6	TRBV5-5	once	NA	CASRSIGGSGANVLTF	TGTGCCAGCAGGTCGATCGGGGGTTCTGGGGCCAACGTCCTGACTTTC
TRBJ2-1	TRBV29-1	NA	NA	CSVGGGYNEQFF	TGCAGCGTTGGAGGGGGGTACAATGAGCAGTTCTTC
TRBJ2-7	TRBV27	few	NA	CASSLVGTSYEQYF	TGTGCCAGCAGTTTAGTGGGGACCTCCTACGAGCAGTACTTC
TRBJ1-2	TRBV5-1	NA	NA	CASSDHPPYGYTF	TGCGCCAGTTCGGATCATCCCCCCTATGGCTACACCTTC
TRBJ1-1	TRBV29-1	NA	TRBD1	CSGDRDAEAFF	TGCAGCGGGGACAGGGACGCTGAAGCTTTCTTT
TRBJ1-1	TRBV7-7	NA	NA	CASSFSHDTEAFF	TGTGCTAGCAGCTTTTCTCACGACACTGAAGCTTTCTTT